This T cell receptor beta chain is drawn from a study of blood T cell repertoires in COVID-19. Study at large: Acute and convalescent COVID-19 samples came from the United States, Italy and Spain. PBMCs, B-cell-depleted T cells, or T cells were the source of the cDNA or gDNA that made up the material.

In the source study's methods: Scientists estimated how many nucleated cells there were by amplifying reference gene primers. The table came from immunoSEQ multiplex PCR; TCRdb's copy has only in-frame clones and leaves some out. V, J and clone size reflect that table, while D and trimming were determined from the DNA. Among a few hundred thousand clones listed, 70% to 85% were seen once. The CDR3 contains 14 residues. The germline CDR1 and CDR2 sequences are LNHDA and SQIVND (reference sequence). With 6 bases removed from V and 0 bases from J, the gap between germline ends came to 10 bases. J is TRBJ2-3 and V is TRBV19; the D gene is possibly TRBD2 (6 bases). Sequencing was performed on peripheral blood. The receptor comes from a human donor with acute or convalescent COVID-19. The donor label of this sample is uncertain. In nucleotides, the CDR3 is TGTGCCAGTAGAACGGGACTGAGCACAGATACGCAGTATTTT. Residues: CASRTGLSTDTQYF. The full variable domain, its missing parts supplied by reference TRBV19 and TRBJ2-3, is DGGITQSPKYLFRKEGQNVTLSCEQNLNHDAMYWYRQDPGQGLRLIYYSQIVNDFQKGDIAEGYSVSREKKESFPLTVTSAQKNPTAFYLCASRTGLSTDTQYFGPGTRLTVL.